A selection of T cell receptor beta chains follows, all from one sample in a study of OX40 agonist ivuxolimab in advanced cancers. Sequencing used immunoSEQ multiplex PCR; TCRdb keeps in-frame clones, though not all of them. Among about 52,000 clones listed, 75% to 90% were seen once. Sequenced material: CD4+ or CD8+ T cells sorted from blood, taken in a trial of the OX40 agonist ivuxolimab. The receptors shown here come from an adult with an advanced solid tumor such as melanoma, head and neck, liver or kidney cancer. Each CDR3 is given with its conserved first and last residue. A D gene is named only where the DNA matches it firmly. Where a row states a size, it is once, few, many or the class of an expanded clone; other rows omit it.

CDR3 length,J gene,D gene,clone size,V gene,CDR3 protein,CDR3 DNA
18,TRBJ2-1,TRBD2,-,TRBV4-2,CASSQDPGQRGGSGEQFF,TGTGCCAGCAGCCAAGACCCGGGGCAGCGGGGCGGGTCAGGAGAGCAGTTCTTC
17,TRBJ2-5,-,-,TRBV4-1,CASSRETFHLSQETQYF,TGCGCCAGCAGCCGAGAGACTTTTCACTTAAGCCAAGAGACCCAGTACTTC
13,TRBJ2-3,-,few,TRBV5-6,CASSLWDTDTQYF,TGTGCCAGCAGCTTGTGGGACACAGATACGCAGTATTTT
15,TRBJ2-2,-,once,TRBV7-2,CASNVDRPNTGELFF,TGTGCCAGCAACGTAGACAGACCGAACACCGGGGAGCTGTTTTTT
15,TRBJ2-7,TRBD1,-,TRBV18,CASSPRDRGPYEQYF,TGTGCCAGCTCACCTCGGGACAGGGGGCCCTACGAGCAGTACTTC
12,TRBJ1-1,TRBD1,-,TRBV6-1,CASSPGGTEAFF,TGTGCCAGCAGCCCAGGGGGGACTGAAGCTTTCTTT
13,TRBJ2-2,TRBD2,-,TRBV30,CAWREDVTGELFF,TGTGCCTGGCGGGAGGATGTCACCGGGGAGCTGTTTTTT
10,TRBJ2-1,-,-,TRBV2,CASSVQEQFF,TGTGCCAGCAGTGTACAAGAGCAGTTCTTC
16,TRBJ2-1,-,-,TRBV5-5,CASSLNPGGIVNEQFF,TGTGCCAGCAGCTTGAATCCCGGGGGCATCGTCAATGAGCAGTTCTTC
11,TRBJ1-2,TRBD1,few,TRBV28,CASGDRYGYTF,TGTGCCAGCGGGGACAGGTATGGCTACACCTTC
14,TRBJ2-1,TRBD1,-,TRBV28,CATRITQGANEQFF,TGTGCCACCAGAATCACACAGGGGGCGAATGAGCAGTTCTTC
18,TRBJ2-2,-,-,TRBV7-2,CASSLEGPWGRGVGELFF,TGTGCCAGCAGCTTAGAGGGTCCTTGGGGGAGAGGGGTCGGGGAGCTGTTTTTT
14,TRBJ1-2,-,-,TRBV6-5,CASSYSGREYGYTF,TGTGCCAGCAGTTACTCGGGCAGGGAGTATGGCTACACCTTC
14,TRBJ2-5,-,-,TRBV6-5,CASSTSGAGETQYF,TGTGCCAGCAGTACCTCAGGGGCGGGGGAGACCCAGTACTTC
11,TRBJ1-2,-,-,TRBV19,CASSTRVGCTF,TGTGCCAGTAGTACCCGCGTGGGGTGCACCTTC
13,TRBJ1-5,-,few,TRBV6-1,CASSVGGIKPQHF,TGTGCCAGCAGTGTCGGGGGAATCAAGCCCCAGCATTTT